Following are 7 T cell receptor beta chains from one sample sequenced in a study of cytomegalovirus exposure and HLA in healthy donors. Researchers ran the PCR with 60 Vbeta and 13 Jbeta primers. Data came from immunoSEQ multiplex PCR; TCRdb stores just in-frame clones and leaves some out. The repertoire consists of 95,000 to 130,000 clones, with around 10% occurring once and the leading ten covering 3%. The sample was PBMCs. These receptor sequences come from a man aged 30 to 45 in good health and CMV-seronegative.

The chain couples TRBV5-4 to TRBJ2-1; 9 bases agree with TRBD1. Germline-derived CDR1 and CDR2 are SGHNT and YYREEE (reference sequence). The junction had 4 bases not matched to a gene; V was cut back by 3 bases and J by 0 bases. The CDR3 covers 16 residues. In DNA, the CDR3 is TGTGCCAGCAGCTCCGGACAGGGGAGCTCCTACAATGAGCAGTTCTTC. It specifies CASSSGQGSSYNEQFF.

The table lists this clone with a few counts. The chain carries TRBV6-6 and TRBJ2-7; maybe TRBD1 (6 bases). Trimming removed 5 bases from V and 3 bases from J, with 11 bases in between. Germline lookup yields CDR1 MNHNY and CDR2 SVGAGI (reference sequence). CDR3 size: 13 residues. CDR3 region: CASSARDNYEQYF. DNA for the CDR3: TGTGCCAGCAGTGCCCGGGACAACTACGAGCAGTACTTC.

The V call is TRBV7-9, the J call TRBJ1-2; D unclear. V dropped 6 bases and J dropped 4 bases, with 12 bases sitting between them. The CDR3 runs to 13 residues. The germline V gene encodes CDR1 SEHNR and CDR2 FQNEAQ (reference sequence). This chain's CDR3 is CASSPGEGYGYTF. In nucleotides, the CDR3 is TGTGCCAGCAGTCCCGGGGAAGGCTATGGCTACACCTTC.

This clone was observed a few times. The chain employs TRBV11-3 and TRBJ2-7, with D possibly being TRBD1 (6 bases). The CDR3 is 12 amino acids. V gave up 5 bases and J gave up 4 bases, with 9 bases separating them. The germline V gene encodes CDR1 SGHNT and CDR2 YENEEA. CDR3 loop: CASSTQGYEQYF. The DNA for the CDR3 is TGTGCCAGCAGCACACAGGGATACGAGCAGTACTTC.

The J gene is TRBJ2-1, the V gene TRBV11-2; the match to TRBD2 covers 10 bases. Trimming removed 5 bases from V and 3 bases from J; junction bases left unmatched: 4. Germline V gives CDR1 SGHAT, CDR2 FQNNGV. The CDR3 spans 15 residues. The CDR3 reads CASSDRTSGYNEQFF. Written as DNA, the CDR3 is TGTGCCAGCAGCGACCGGACTAGCGGCTACAATGAGCAGTTCTTC.

This CDR3 reads CASTDGLSYEQYF. For the CDR3, the DNA is TGTGCCAGCACCGACGGACTTTCCTACGAGCAGTACTTC. The chain uses TRBV2 and TRBJ2-7; TRBD2 might be the D (5 bases). The CDR3 sequence is 13 residues long. The germline V gene has CDR1 SNHLY and CDR2 FYNNEI. V was trimmed by 7 bases and J by 1 base, leaving 11 bases between them.

This clone was counted between two and nine times. This chain uses TRBV29-1 with TRBJ2-7, with TRBD1 identical over 7 bases. CDR1 and CDR2 from the germline V gene are SQVTM and ANQGSEA. V shed 7 bases, J shed 3 bases, and the junction held 12 bases outside the gene matches. This CDR3 has 14 residues. CDR3 nucleotides: TGCAGCGCCTCGGACAGGAGCCCCTACTACGAGCAGTACTTC. This translates into CSASDRSPYYEQYF.